The 4 T cell receptor beta chains listed next were all sequenced from one sample in a study of shared clonotypes between healthy human individuals. Profiled with immunoSEQ multiplex PCR; TCRdb holds only in-frame clones, not every one. There are about 1.5 million clones in the sample; about 98% occur only once, and less than 0.55% lies in the top ten. The sample comprised naive CD4+ T cells sorted from blood. The subset: CD45RA+ positively selected. These receptor sequences come from a man aged 25 to 45 in good health.

This clone appeared a single time. The chain couples TRBV6-5 to TRBJ1-1; TRBD1 is a possible D gene (6 bases). The length of the CDR3 is 14 residues. Germline V gives CDR1 MNHEY, CDR2 SVGAGI. The V gene lost 5 bases and the J gene lost 3 bases, with 13 bases spanning the gap. CDR3 sequence: CASSINRVDTEAFF. DNA for the CDR3: TGTGCCAGCAGTATTAACAGGGTGGACACTGAAGCTTTCTTT.

The chain joins TRBV4-1 to TRBJ1-5; D is unclear. Trimming cost V 1 base and J 7 bases, with 11 bases left between them. Looked up from germline, CDR1 is MGHRA and CDR2 is YSYEKL. This CDR3 spans 14 amino acids. CDR3 region: CASSQVVPGQPQHF. CDR3 nucleotides: TGCGCCAGCAGCCAAGTAGTCCCGGGGCAGCCCCAGCATTTT.

The chain couples TRBV2 to TRBJ1-2; 7 bases map to TRBD1. Per germline, CDR1 SNHLY and CDR2 FYNNEI. J gave up 4 bases and V 8 bases, and 7 bases lay outside the gene matches. This CDR3 region has 13 residues. The CDR3 region has the DNA TGTGCCAGCGCCCGGGACAGTTCCTATGGCTACACCTTC. Its protein product is CASARDSSYGYTF.

Of note for this clone: The sample contains more than one DNA sequence encoding this CDR3. The chain employs TRBV15 and TRBJ2-2; D ambiguous. The germline CDR1 and CDR2 sequences are LNHNV and YYDKDF (reference sequence). The CDR3 contains 12 residues. Trimming shortened V by 1 base and J by 8 bases, and 5 bases separated the two germline ends. CDR3 sequence: CATSRGGGELFF. In DNA form, the CDR3 reads TGTGCCACCAGCAGAGGTGGGGGGGAGCTGTTTTTT.